This T cell receptor (beta chain) was found in a study of early T cells in non-severe SARS-CoV-2 infection. V dropped 2 bases and J dropped 4; count of bases not matched to a gene: 5. The CDR3 consists of 15 residues. The germline CDR1 and CDR2 sequences are SGHTA and FQGNSA. TCRdb analysed the 5' RACE reads with MiXCR anew, one entry per CDR3 protein. The sample has some 60,000 distinct CDR3 sequences; 10% are singletons. The source of this sequence is an adult who was a healthcare worker with PCR-confirmed SARS-CoV-2 infection or an uninfected control (not recorded which). The chain joins TRBV7-2 to TRBJ2-5, with TRBD2 matching 9 bases. The sample comprised whole blood. CDR3 sequence reads: CASSLRTSVGETQYF. DNA of the CDR3: TGTGCCAGCAGCTTACGGACTAGCGTTGGAGAGACCCAGTACTTC.